The next 4 T cell receptor beta chains were all read from a single sample in a study of cytomegalovirus exposure and HLA in healthy donors. The PCR ran on 60 Vbeta and 13 Jbeta primers. Here immunoSEQ multiplex PCR was the method, and the copy in TCRdb shows in-frame clones only, minus some. The sample has some 77,000 clones, nearly 80% seen once. What was sequenced was PBMCs. The receptors come from a woman aged 50 to 60 in good health and CMV-seropositive.

This chain links TRBV5-1 with TRBJ1-1; weak D call: TRBD1 (5 bases). Germline CDR1 is SGHRS and CDR2 is YFSETQ. The CDR3 length is 16 residues. The V end lost 4 bases, the J end lost 4 bases, and 20 bases lay between the germline ends. The CDR3, as DNA: TGCGCCAGCAGCCCCAACGGGAGGCAGGGAGGCACTGAAGCTTTCTTT. It specifies CASSPNGRQGGTEAFF. Using reference TRBV5-1 and TRBJ1-1 for the parts outside the CDR3, the full variable domain is KAGVTQTPRYLIKTRGQQVTLSCSPISGHRSVSWYQQTPGQGLQFLFEYFSETQRNKGNFPGRFSGRQFSNSRSEMNVSTLELGDSALYLCASSPNGRQGGTEAFFGQGTRLTVV.

V gene TRBV27 combines with J gene TRBJ2-3; TRBD2 aligns across 9 bases. Germline V gives CDR1 MNHEY, CDR2 SMNVEV (reference sequence). With 3 bases clipped from V and 1 base from J, the junction kept 2 bases outside the gene matches. The CDR3 is 15 amino acids. In nucleotides, the CDR3 is TGTGCCAGCAGTTTTGGCGGGGGGGGCACAGATACGCAGTATTTT. Amino acids: CASSFGGGGTDTQYF.

The chain carries TRBV6-6 and TRBJ1-5, with 9 nucleotides matching TRBD1. J lost 6 bases, V lost 2 bases, and 2 bases had no gene match. Germline assignment: CDR1 MNHNY and CDR2 SVGAGI (reference sequence). The CDR3 runs to 14 residues. CDR3: CASSYTGGRQPQHF. The DNA for the CDR3 is TGTGCCAGCAGTTACACAGGGGGCCGTCAGCCCCAGCATTTT.

This rearrangement joins TRBV6-5 to TRBJ1-2, with TRBD1 matching 9 bases. This CDR3 spans 14 amino acids. Germline loops: CDR1 MNHEY, CDR2 SVGAGI. Trimming at V came to 7 bases and at J to 7 bases, leaving 10 bases not matched to a gene. The CDR3 sequence: CASTETGGSFGYTF. Here the CDR3 DNA reads TGTGCCAGCACCGAAACAGGGGGCTCCTTTGGCTACACCTTC.